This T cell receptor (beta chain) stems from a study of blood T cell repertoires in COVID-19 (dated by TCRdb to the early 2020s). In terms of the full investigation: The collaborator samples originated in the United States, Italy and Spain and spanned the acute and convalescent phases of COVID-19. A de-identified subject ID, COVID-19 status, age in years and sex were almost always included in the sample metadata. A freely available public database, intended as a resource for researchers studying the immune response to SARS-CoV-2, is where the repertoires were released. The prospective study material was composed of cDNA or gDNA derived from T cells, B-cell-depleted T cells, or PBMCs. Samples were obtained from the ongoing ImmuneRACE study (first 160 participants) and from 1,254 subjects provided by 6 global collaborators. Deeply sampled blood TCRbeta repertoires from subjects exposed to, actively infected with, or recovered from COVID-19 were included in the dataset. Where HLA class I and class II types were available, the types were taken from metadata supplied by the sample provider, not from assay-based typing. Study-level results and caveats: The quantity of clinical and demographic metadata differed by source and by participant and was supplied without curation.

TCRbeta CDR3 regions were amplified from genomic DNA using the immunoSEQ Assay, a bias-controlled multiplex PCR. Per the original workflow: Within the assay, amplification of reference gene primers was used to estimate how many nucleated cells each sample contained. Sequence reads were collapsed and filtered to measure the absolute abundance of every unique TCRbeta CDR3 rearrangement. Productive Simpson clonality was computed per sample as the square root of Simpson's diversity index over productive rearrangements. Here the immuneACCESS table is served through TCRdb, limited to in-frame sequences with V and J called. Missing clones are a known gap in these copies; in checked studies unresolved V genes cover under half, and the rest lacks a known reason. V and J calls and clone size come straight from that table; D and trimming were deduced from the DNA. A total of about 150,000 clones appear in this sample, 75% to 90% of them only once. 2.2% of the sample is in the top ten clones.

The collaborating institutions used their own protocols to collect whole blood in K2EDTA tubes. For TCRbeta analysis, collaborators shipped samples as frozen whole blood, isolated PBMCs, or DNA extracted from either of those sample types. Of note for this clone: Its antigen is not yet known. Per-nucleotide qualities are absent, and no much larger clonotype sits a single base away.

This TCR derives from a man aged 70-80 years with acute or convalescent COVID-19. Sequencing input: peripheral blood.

The nucleotides are TGCGCCAGCAGCGTGTTTTCGACAGCTGGCACTGAAGCTTTCTTT. It codes for CASSVFSTAGTEAFF. The chain is assembled from TRBV5-1 and TRBJ1-1; the best D guess is TRBD1, with 5 bases matching. The CDR3 holds 15 amino acids from the cysteine to the phenylalanine. Only the CDR3 portion is preserved as DNA: 45 bases, with reading frame beginning at the first base. Per the germline V gene, SGHRS is the CDR1 and YFSETQ is the CDR2. Trimming at the junction amounts to 4 bases on V and 4 bases on J, and the germline ends lie 17 bases apart.